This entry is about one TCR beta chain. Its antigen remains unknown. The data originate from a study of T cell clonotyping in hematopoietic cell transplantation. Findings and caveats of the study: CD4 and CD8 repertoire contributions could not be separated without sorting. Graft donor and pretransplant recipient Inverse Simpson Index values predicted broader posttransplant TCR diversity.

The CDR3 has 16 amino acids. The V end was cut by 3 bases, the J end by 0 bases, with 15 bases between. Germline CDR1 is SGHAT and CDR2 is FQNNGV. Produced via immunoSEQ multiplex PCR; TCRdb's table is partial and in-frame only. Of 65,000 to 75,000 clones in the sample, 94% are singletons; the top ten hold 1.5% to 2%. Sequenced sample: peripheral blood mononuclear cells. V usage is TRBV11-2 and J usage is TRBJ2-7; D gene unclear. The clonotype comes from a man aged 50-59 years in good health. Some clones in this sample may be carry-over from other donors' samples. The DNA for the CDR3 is TGTGCCAGCAGCTTGGTTCCGGACCGACACTCCTACGAGCAGTACTTC. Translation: CASSLVPDRHSYEQYF.